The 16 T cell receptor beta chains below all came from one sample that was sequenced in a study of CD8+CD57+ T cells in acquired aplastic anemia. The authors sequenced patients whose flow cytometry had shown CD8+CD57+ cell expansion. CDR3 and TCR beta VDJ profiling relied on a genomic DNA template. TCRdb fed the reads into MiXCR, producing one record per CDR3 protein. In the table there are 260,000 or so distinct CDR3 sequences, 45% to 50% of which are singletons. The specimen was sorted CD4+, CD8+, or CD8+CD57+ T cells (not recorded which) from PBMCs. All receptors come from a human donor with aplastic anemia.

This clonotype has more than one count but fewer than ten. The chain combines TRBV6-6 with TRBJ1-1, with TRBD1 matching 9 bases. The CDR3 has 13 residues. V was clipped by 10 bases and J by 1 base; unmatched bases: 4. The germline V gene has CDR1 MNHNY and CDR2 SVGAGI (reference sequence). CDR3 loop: CATRDRANTEAFF. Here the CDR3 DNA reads TGTGCCACCCGGGACAGGGCGAACACTGAAGCTTTCTTT.

For the CDR3, the DNA is TGCAGCGTTGAGGTATCCGGGGGCGATGGCTACACCTTC. This encodes CSVEVSGGDGYTF. V gene TRBV29-1 combines with J gene TRBJ1-2, with a weak D call TRBD1 (6 bases). Trimming stripped 3 bases from V and 6 bases from J, with 14 bases between. Looked up from germline, CDR1 is SQVTM and CDR2 is ANQGSEA. The CDR3 is 13 residues long.

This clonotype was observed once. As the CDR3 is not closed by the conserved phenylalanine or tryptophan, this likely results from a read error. The CDR3 region is CASSEFGRGREKLFS. The CDR3 DNA reads TGTGCAAGCAGTGAATTTGGCAGGGGTCGTGAAAAACTGTTTTCT. The chain has TRBV25-1 and TRBJ1-4; weak D call: TRBD1 (6 bases). The germline V gene encodes CDR1 MGHDK and CDR2 SYGVNS. The CDR3 contains 15 residues.

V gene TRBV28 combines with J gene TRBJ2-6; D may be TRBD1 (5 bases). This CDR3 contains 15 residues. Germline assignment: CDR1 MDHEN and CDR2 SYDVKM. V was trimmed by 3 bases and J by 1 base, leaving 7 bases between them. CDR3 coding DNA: TGTGCCAGCAGTTTCAGGGAATCTGGGGCCAACGTCCTGACTTTC. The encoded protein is CASSFRESGANVLTF. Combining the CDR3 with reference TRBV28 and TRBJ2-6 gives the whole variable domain DVKVTQSSRYLVKRTGEKVFLECVQDMDHENMFWYRQDPGLGLRLIYFSYDVKMKEKGDIPEGYSVSREKKERFSLILESASTNQTSMYLCASSFRESGANVLTFGAGSRLTVL.

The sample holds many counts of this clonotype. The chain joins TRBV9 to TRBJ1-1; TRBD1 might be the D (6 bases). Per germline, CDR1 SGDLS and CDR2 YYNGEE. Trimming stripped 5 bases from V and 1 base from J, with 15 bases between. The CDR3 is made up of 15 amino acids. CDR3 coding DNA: TGTGCCAGCAGAGATAGACCGACAGGGAACACTGAAGCTTTCTTT. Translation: CASRDRPTGNTEAFF.

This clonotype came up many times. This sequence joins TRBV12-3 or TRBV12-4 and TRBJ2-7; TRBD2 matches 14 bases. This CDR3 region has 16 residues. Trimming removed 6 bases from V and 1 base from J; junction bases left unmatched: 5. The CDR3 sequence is CASRGLAGEASYEQYF. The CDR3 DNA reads TGTGCCAGCAGGGGACTAGCGGGAGAAGCTTCCTACGAGCAGTACTTC.

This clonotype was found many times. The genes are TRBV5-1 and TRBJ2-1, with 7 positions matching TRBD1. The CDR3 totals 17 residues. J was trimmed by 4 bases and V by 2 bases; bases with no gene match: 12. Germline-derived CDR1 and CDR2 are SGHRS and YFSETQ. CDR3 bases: TGCGCCAGCAGCTTAAACAGGGGCCCAAGCTTTTACAATGAGCAGTTCTTC. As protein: CASSLNRGPSFYNEQFF.

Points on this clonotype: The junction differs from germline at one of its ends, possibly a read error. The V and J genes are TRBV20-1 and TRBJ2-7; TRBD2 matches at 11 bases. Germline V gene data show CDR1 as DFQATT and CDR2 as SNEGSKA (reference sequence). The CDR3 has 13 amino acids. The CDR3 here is CGATPGLAGEQYF. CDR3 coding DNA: TGCGGTGCAACGCCCGGACTAGCGGGCGAGCAGTACTTC.

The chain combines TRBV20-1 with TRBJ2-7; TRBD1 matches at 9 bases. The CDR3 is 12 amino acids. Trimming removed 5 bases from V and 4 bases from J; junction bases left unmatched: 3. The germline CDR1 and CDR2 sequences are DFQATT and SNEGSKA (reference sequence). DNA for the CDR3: TGCAGTGCTTGGGACAGGGAGTACGAGCAGTACTTC. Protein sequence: CSAWDREYEQYF.

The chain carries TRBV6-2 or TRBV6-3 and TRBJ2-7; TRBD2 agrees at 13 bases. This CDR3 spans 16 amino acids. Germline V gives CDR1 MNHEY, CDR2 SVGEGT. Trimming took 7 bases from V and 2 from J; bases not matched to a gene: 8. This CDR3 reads CASTSPLAGGTYEQYF. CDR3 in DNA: TGTGCCAGCACCTCCCCACTAGCGGGGGGGACCTACGAGCAGTACTTC.

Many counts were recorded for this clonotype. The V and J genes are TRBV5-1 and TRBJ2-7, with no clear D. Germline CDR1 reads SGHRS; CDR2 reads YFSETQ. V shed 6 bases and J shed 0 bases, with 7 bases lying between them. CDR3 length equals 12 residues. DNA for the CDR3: TGCGCCAGCATATCACCCTCCTACGAGCAGTACTTC. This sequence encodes CASISPSYEQYF.

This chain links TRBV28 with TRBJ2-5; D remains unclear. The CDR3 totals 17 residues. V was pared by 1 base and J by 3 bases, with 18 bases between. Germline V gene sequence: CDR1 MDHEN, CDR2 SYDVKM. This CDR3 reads CASSLLFDTLNKETQYF. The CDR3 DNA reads TGTGCCAGCAGTTTATTATTTGATACACTGAACAAAGAGACCCAGTACTTC.

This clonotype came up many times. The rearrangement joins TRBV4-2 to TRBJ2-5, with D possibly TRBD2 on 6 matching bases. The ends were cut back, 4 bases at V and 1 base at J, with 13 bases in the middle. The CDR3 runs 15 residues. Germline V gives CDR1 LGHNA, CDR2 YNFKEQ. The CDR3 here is CASSPSRGVQETQYF. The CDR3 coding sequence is TGTGCCAGCAGCCCCTCCCGCGGGGTCCAAGAGACCCAGTACTTC.

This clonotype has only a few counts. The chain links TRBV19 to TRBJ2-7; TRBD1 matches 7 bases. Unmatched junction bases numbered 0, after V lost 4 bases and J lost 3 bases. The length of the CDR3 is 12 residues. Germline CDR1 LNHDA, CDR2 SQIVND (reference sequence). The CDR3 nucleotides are TGTGCCAGTAGTACAGGGGGCTACGAGCAGTACTTC. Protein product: CASSTGGYEQYF.

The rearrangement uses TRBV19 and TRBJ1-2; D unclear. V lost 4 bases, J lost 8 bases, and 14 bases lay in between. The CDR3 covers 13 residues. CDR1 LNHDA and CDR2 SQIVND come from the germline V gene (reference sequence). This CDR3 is CASSTASYQGYTF. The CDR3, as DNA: TGTGCCAGTAGTACCGCGAGTTATCAGGGCTACACCTTC.

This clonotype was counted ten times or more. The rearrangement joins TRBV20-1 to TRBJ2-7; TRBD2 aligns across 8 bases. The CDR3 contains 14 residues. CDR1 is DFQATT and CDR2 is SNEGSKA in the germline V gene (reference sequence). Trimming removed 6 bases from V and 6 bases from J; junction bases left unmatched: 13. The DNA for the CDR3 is TGCAGTGCCCAGCCATCCGGGACTAGGGGCGAGCAGTACTTC. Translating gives CSAQPSGTRGEQYF.